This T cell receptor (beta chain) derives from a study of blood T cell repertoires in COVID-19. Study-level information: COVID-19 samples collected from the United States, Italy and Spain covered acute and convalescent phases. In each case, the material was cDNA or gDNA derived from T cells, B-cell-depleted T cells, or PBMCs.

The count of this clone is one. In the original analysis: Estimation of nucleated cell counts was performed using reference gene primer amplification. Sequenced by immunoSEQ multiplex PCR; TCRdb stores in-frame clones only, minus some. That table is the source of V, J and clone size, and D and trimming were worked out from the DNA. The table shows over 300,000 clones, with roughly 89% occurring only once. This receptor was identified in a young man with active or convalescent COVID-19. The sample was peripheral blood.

This CDR3 reads CASSVGTSAYEQYF. In DNA form, the CDR3 reads TGCGCCAGCAGCGTCGGGACATCAGCCTACGAGCAGTACTTC. This rearrangement joins TRBV5-1 to TRBJ2-7; D may be TRBD1 (6 bases). The CDR3 consists of 14 residues. V lost 4 bases to trimming and J lost 2 bases, with 13 bases between them. Germline CDR1 and CDR2: SGHRS and YFSETQ.